Listed here are 24 T cell receptor beta chains from one sample, sequenced in a study of CD8 T cells in Susac syndrome. Roughly 0.5 to 1 ug RNA was reverse transcribed with random hexamers. TCRdb itself ran the immunoSEQ multiplex PCR reads through MiXCR, one entry per CDR3 protein. The sample lists 150,000 to 200,000 distinct CDR3 sequences, roughly 92% seen once, with about 0.088% in the top ten. Sample: CD4+ T cells from PBMCs. The receptors were sampled from a human donor with multiple sclerosis.

The rearrangement joins TRBV5-1 to TRBJ2-5; 9 positions agree with TRBD2. J was trimmed by 1 base and V by 0 bases; bases with no gene match: 4. The V gene's germline CDR1 is SGHRS and CDR2 YFSETQ. The CDR3 sequence is 16 residues long. The CDR3, as DNA: TGCGCCAGCAGCTTGGGAGGTAGCGGGGGCCAAGAGACCCAGTACTTC. It specifies CASSLGGSGGQETQYF.

The genes are TRBV3-1 and TRBJ1-2; D gene unclear. This CDR3 is 13 amino acids long. Trimming took off 5 bases at V and 4 bases at J, with 11 bases between the two ends. Germline V gives CDR1 LGHDT, CDR2 YNNKEL (reference sequence). The CDR3 coding sequence is TGTGCCAGCAGCGCAAACGCGGGCTATGGCTACACCTTC. Its protein is CASSANAGYGYTF.

The chain has TRBV30 and TRBJ2-1, with 14 bases identical to TRBD2. V was pared by 3 bases and J by 7 bases, with 8 bases of the junction left unmatched. The CDR3 covers 16 residues. CDR1 is GTSNPN and CDR2 is SVGIG in the germline V gene (reference sequence). The CDR3 DNA follows: TGTGCCTGGAGCCAAGGGACTAGCGGGAGTGGGAATGAGCAGTTCTTC. Translating it yields CAWSQGTSGSGNEQFF.

This chain uses TRBV12-3 or TRBV12-4 with TRBJ1-5; 7 bases fit TRBD1. V shed 6 bases and J 0 bases; nucleotides not matched to a gene: 8. CDR3 length equals 16 residues. The CDR3 spells CASRPGTDSSNQPQHF. The CDR3 bases are TGTGCCAGCAGACCCGGGACAGATAGTAGCAATCAGCCCCAGCATTTT.

V gene TRBV30 combines with J gene TRBJ1-5; D remains unclear. The CDR3 is 13 residues long. V dropped 1 base and J dropped 7 bases, with 11 bases sitting between them. Germline CDR1 is GTSNPN and CDR2 is SVGIG (reference sequence). The CDR3 region is CAWSGPGGQPQHF. The DNA for the CDR3 is TGTGCCTGGAGTGGGCCTGGCGGGCAGCCCCAGCATTTT. Full variable domain (rest looked up from reference TRBV30 and TRBJ1-5): SQTIHQWPATLVQPVGSPLSLECTVEGTSNPNLYWYRQAAGRGLQLLFYSVGIGQISSEVPQNLSASRPQDRQFILSSKKLLLSDSGFYLCAWSGPGGQPQHFGDGTRLSIL.

The chain employs TRBV20-1 and TRBJ1-3; no firm D call. This CDR3 region has 13 residues. The V gene lost 5 bases and the J gene lost 0 bases, with 8 bases spanning the gap. The germline V gene encodes CDR1 DFQATT and CDR2 SNEGSKA (reference sequence). CDR3 sequence (DNA): TGCAGTGCTTCGCCAACCTCTGGAAACACCATATATTTT. Its translation is CSASPTSGNTIYF.

The CDR3 DNA reads as TGTGCCAGCAGCTCCCGGGACAGGGATCGCGAGCAGTACTTC. As protein: CASSSRDRDREQYF. The chain uses TRBV7-3 and TRBJ2-7; TRBD1 aligns across 9 bases. Trimming removed 4 bases from V and 6 bases from J; junction bases left unmatched: 7. The CDR3 sequence is 14 residues long. From germline, CDR1 is SGHTA and CDR2 FQGTGA.

The CDR3 here is CAIQPTTRDRGLGYTF. CDR3 nucleotide sequence: TGTGCCATACAACCTACCACCCGGGACAGGGGGCTTGGCTACACCTTC. The gene calls are TRBV12-3 or TRBV12-4 and TRBJ1-2, with 12 bases fitting TRBD1. Trimming removed 10 bases from V and 7 bases from J; junction bases left unmatched: 16. The CDR3 contains 16 residues.

The J gene is TRBJ1-6, the V gene TRBV28, with 7 bases aligning to TRBD1. The germline V gene has CDR1 MDHEN and CDR2 SYDVKM. Germline trimming cut 2 bases from V and 9 bases from J; bases unmatched to any gene: 7. The CDR3 is made up of 15 amino acids. Here the CDR3 DNA reads TGTGCCAGCAGTTTAAGTACAGGGGCTGGTTCACCCCTCCACTTT. Its protein product is CASSLSTGAGSPLHF.

Only one count was recorded for this clonotype. The chain joins TRBV6-1 to TRBJ2-3; TRBD2 might be the D (5 bases). V was clipped by 2 bases and J by 0 bases, with 12 bases between them. Germline assignment: CDR1 MNHNS and CDR2 SASEGT. This CDR3 contains 16 residues. The DNA for the CDR3 is TGTGCCAGCAGTGAACAACGGAGGCCCAGCACAGATACGCAGTATTTT. Its translation: CASSEQRRPSTDTQYF.

This clonotype is a singleton in its sample. V gene TRBV7-2 combines with J gene TRBJ2-7; 10 positions agree with TRBD2. The germline V gene encodes CDR1 SGHTA and CDR2 FQGNSA. J lost 2 bases, V lost 1 base, and 8 bases had no gene match. The CDR3 has 17 amino acids. CDR3 DNA sequence: TGTGCCAGCAGCTTAGTGGCTAGCGGGAGTTTACCCTACGAGCAGTACTTC. Its protein product is CASSLVASGSLPYEQYF.

The chain recombines TRBV5-4 with TRBJ1-2; D is undetermined. The CDR3 loop spans 14 amino acids. V lost 4 bases, J lost 6 bases, and 16 bases lay in between. Germline-derived CDR1 and CDR2 are SGHNT and YYREEE (reference sequence). The CDR3 spells CASSRWLAEDGYTF. The CDR3 DNA reads as TGTGCCAGCAGCCGATGGTTAGCCGAGGATGGCTACACCTTC.

The chain is built from TRBV5-1 and TRBJ1-1; D call uncertain. Germline lookup yields CDR1 SGHRS and CDR2 YFSETQ. CDR3 length: 13 residues. The ends were cut back, 0 bases at V and 7 bases at J, with 10 bases in the middle. This CDR3 reads CASSLASGNEAFF. As DNA, the CDR3 is TGCGCCAGCAGCTTGGCCTCGGGGAATGAAGCTTTCTTT. Combining the CDR3 with reference TRBV5-1 and TRBJ1-1 gives the whole variable domain KAGVTQTPRYLIKTRGQQVTLSCSPISGHRSVSWYQQTPGQGLQFLFEYFSETQRNKGNFPGRFSGRQFSNSRSEMNVSTLELGDSALYLCASSLASGNEAFFGQGTRLTVV.

The chain has TRBV3-1 and TRBJ1-5; no firm D call. The CDR3 contains 13 residues. Germline CDR1 and CDR2: LGHDT and YNNKEL (reference sequence). With 3 bases removed from V and 4 bases from J, the gap between germline ends came to 7 bases. The CDR3 spells CASSQQINQPQHF. The CDR3 nucleotides are TGTGCCAGCAGCCAGCAGATAAATCAGCCCCAGCATTTT.

The rearrangement uses TRBV30 and TRBJ2-1; 7 bases align to TRBD2. CDR3 length equals 15 residues. Trimming took 1 base from V and 5 from J; bases not matched to a gene: 8. The V gene's germline CDR1 is GTSNPN and CDR2 SVGIG (reference sequence). The CDR3 DNA is TGTGCCTGGAGTGCACTGGGACTATCAGACAATGAGCAGTTCTTC. Its protein is CAWSALGLSDNEQFF.

The chain combines TRBV20-1 with TRBJ1-5, with 9 bases aligning to TRBD1. J lost 5 bases, V lost 0 bases, and 8 bases had no gene match. Germline V gene data show CDR1 as DFQATT and CDR2 as SNEGSKA (reference sequence). This CDR3 has 16 residues. CDR3 bases: TGCAGTGCTAGAGACCTGGGACAGGGTCGGGATCAGCCCCAGCATTTT. Amino acid sequence: CSARDLGQGRDQPQHF.

The chain employs TRBV20-1 and TRBJ2-4; maybe TRBD1 (7 bases). Germline CDR1 and CDR2: DFQATT and SNEGSKA (reference sequence). The length of the CDR3 is 13 residues. Trimming removed 4 bases at V and 8 bases at J, with 15 bases between. The CDR3 bases are TGCAGTGCTAAAATCCAGGGGGGAGACATTCAGTACTTC. Protein product: CSAKIQGGDIQYF.

This clonotype was counted once. The chain combines TRBV6-5 with TRBJ2-3, with D perhaps matching TRBD1 or TRBD2 (5 bases each). This CDR3 is built from 16 residues. Trimming shortened V by 2 bases and J by 0 bases, and 12 bases separated the two germline ends. CDR1 and CDR2 (germline): MNHEY, SVGAGI. The CDR3 reads CASSYETGPSTDTQYF. CDR3 nucleotides: TGTGCCAGCAGTTACGAGACGGGGCCTAGCACAGATACGCAGTATTTT.

This clonotype was seen once. The chain couples TRBV20-1 to TRBJ2-1; D may be TRBD1 (7 bases). The length of the CDR3 is 15 residues. Germline V CDR1 and CDR2: DFQATT, SNEGSKA (reference sequence). V dropped 7 bases and J dropped 3 bases, with 19 bases sitting between them. The CDR3 DNA sequence: TGCAGTGGCAGGCGGAGGGGGCGTGACTACAATGAGCAGTTCTTC. This translates into CSGRRRGRDYNEQFF.

V and J are TRBV2 and TRBJ2-7, with a weak D call TRBD2 (5 bases). The CDR3 is 13 amino acids. Trimming shortened V by 5 bases and J by 7 bases, and 15 bases separated the two germline ends. Germline V gives CDR1 SNHLY, CDR2 FYNNEI. In DNA, the CDR3 is TGTGCCAGCAGTCCCTCTCACCGCGGGGAGCAGTACTTC. Amino acid sequence: CASSPSHRGEQYF. Full variable domain (missing parts from reference TRBV2 and TRBJ2-7): EPEVTQTPSHQVTQMGQEVILRCVPISNHLYFYWYRQILGQKVEFLVSFYNNEISEKSEIFDDQFSVERPDGSNFTLKIRSTKLEDSAMYFCASSPSHRGEQYFGPGTRLTVT.

The chain combines TRBV5-1 with TRBJ1-2; 9 bases are shared with TRBD1. The CDR3 extends over 15 amino acids. Germline loops: CDR1 SGHRS, CDR2 YFSETQ. V shed 4 bases and J 5 bases; nucleotides not matched to a gene: 9. The DNA for the CDR3 is TGCGCCAGCAGCATTACTCCGGGACAGGGATATGGCTACACCTTC. It codes for CASSITPGQGYGYTF.

The chain joins TRBV4-2 to TRBJ2-7; weak D call: TRBD1 (6 bases). CDR1 and CDR2 from the germline V gene are LGHNA and YNFKEQ. The length of the CDR3 is 15 residues. The V gene lost 0 bases and the J gene lost 6 bases, with 15 bases spanning the gap. CDR3 bases: TGTGCCAGCAGCCAAGATTTGAGGGGGTCATCCGAGCAGTACTTC. Its protein product is CASSQDLRGSSEQYF.

The chain uses TRBV2 and TRBJ2-3; no definite D call. The CDR3 runs 15 residues. Trimming cost V 5 bases and J 5 bases, with 17 bases left between them. The germline V gene encodes CDR1 SNHLY and CDR2 FYNNEI. For the CDR3, the DNA is TGTGCCAGCAGTCTATTCTCGCTGTCGAGAGATACGCAGTATTTT. Protein: CASSLFSLSRDTQYF.

The chain couples TRBV6-5 to TRBJ1-2; no firm D call. Germline CDR1 is MNHEY and CDR2 is SVGAGI. The CDR3 runs 13 residues. Trimming shortened V by 2 bases and J by 8 bases, and 12 bases separated the two germline ends. Here the CDR3 reads CASSYTGIRGYTF. The DNA of the CDR3 is TGTGCCAGCAGTTACACGGGGATTCGGGGCTACACCTTC.